Listed below are T cell receptor beta chains from one sample, sequenced in a study of blood T cell repertoires in COVID-19. Repertoires were generated with immunoSEQ multiplex PCR, while TCRdb's copy carries only in-frame clones and drops some. The sample consists of 200,000 to 250,000 clones, 88% of them appearing once. Sequenced input: peripheral blood. The receptors were sampled from a woman aged 55-70 years with acute or convalescent COVID-19. CDR3s include the opening cysteine and the closing phenylalanine or tryptophan. D genes are given only for firm matches. Rows give clone size only sometimes, using once, few, many, or a class for an expanded clone.

D: TRBD2; J: TRBJ2-7; size: NA; V: TRBV19; DNA: TGTGCCAGTAGTCGCAGGACTAGCGGTCCCTACGAGCAGTACTTC; CDR3: CASSRRTSGPYEQYF
D: NA; J: TRBJ2-5; size: NA; V: TRBV21-1; DNA: TGTGCCAGCAGCTGGACAGGGGCTTTGAGGACCCAGTACTTC; CDR3: CASSWTGALRTQYF
D: TRBD1; J: TRBJ1-4; size: NA; V: TRBV19; DNA: TGTGCCAGTAGTAGGACAGGGATGGGTGAAAAACTGTTTTTT; CDR3: CASSRTGMGEKLFF
D: NA; J: TRBJ1-2; size: NA; V: TRBV28; DNA: NA; CDR3: CASSSSGQGGFYGYTF
D: TRBD1; J: TRBJ2-1; size: NA; V: TRBV7-6; DNA: TGTGCCAGCAGCTTAACAGCCGGGACAGGGGTTCAGAATGGCAATGAGCAGTTCTTC; CDR3: CASSLTAGTGVQNGNEQFF
D: TRBD1; J: TRBJ2-1; size: NA; V: TRBV9; DNA: TGTGCCAGCAGCGTAGAGGGGACAGGGAATGAGCAGTTCTTC; CDR3: CASSVEGTGNEQFF
D: NA; J: TRBJ1-1; size: NA; V: TRBV6-5; DNA: TGTGCCAGCAGTTACTCGAGTTTCCCCAACACTGAAGCTTTCTTT; CDR3: CASSYSSFPNTEAFF
D: NA; J: TRBJ1-5; size: NA; V: TRBV19; DNA: TGTGCCAGCCTTCCCCCGGGATCGGCGCATCAGCCCCAGCATTTT; CDR3: CASLPPGSAHQPQHF
D: NA; J: TRBJ1-5; size: NA; V: TRBV10-3; DNA: TGTGCCATCAGTGAGTCGAGAGAGGCTTATAGCAATCAGCCCCAGCATTTT; CDR3: CAISESREAYSNQPQHF
D: TRBD1; J: TRBJ1-2; size: NA; V: TRBV2; DNA: TGTGCCAGCAGTGAGGACAGGCTCTATGGCTACACCTTC; CDR3: CASSEDRLYGYTF
D: NA; J: TRBJ1-1; size: NA; V: TRBV10-3; DNA: TGTGCCATCAGTGAGATAAGCTACACTGAAGCTTTCTTT; CDR3: CAISEISYTEAFF
D: NA; J: TRBJ2-3; size: NA; V: TRBV12-3/TRBV12-4; DNA: TGTGCCAGCAGTAGGGGAACAGACACGCAGTATTTT; CDR3: CASSRGTDTQYF
D: NA; J: TRBJ2-7; size: NA; V: TRBV7-2; DNA: TGTGCCAGCAGTCGGACTATTACCGAGCAGTACTTC; CDR3: CASSRTITEQYF
D: TRBD2; J: TRBJ2-3; size: NA; V: TRBV28; DNA: TGTGCCAGCAGTTTATTAGCGGGAGGTCCAGATACGCAGTATTTT; CDR3: CASSLLAGGPDTQYF
D: TRBD2; J: TRBJ2-1; size: NA; V: TRBV5-1; DNA: TGCGCCAGCAGCTTGGGTGGACTAGCGGGGAGACAGTACAATGAGCAGTTCTTC; CDR3: CASSLGGLAGRQYNEQFF
D: NA; J: TRBJ1-3; size: NA; V: TRBV18; DNA: TGTGCCAGCTCACCATCACTCCTCTCTGGAAACACCATATATTTT; CDR3: CASSPSLLSGNTIYF
D: TRBD1; J: TRBJ1-1; size: NA; V: TRBV9; DNA: TGTGCCAGCAGCCGAGGAGACAGGGGGCCCACTGAAGCTTTCTTT; CDR3: CASSRGDRGPTEAFF
D: NA; J: TRBJ1-2; size: NA; V: TRBV24-1; DNA: TGTGCCACCAGTGATTTTAACAGTCGTGGCTACACCTTC; CDR3: CATSDFNSRGYTF
D: NA; J: TRBJ2-1; size: NA; V: TRBV6-5; DNA: TGTGCCAGCAGTTATACTAGCACCAATGAGCAGTTCTTC; CDR3: CASSYTSTNEQFF
D: NA; J: TRBJ2-3; size: few; V: TRBV2; DNA: TGTGCCAGCAGTGCAGGGCAGGATGGGGTTTTCGTAGATACGCAGTATTTT; CDR3: CASSAGQDGVFVDTQYF
D: TRBD2; J: TRBJ2-1; size: NA; V: TRBV5-6; DNA: TGTGCCAGCAGCCAGACTAGCGGGAGGTACAATGAGCAGTTCTTC; CDR3: CASSQTSGRYNEQFF
D: TRBD1; J: TRBJ1-2; size: few; V: TRBV30; DNA: TGTGCCTGGAGGATCGACAGGGGTGGCTACACCTTC; CDR3: CAWRIDRGGYTF
D: NA; J: TRBJ1-1; size: NA; V: TRBV10-2; DNA: TGCGCCAGCAGTTCTCCCGCGGGGGCTGAAGCTTTCTTT; CDR3: CASSSPAGAEAFF
D: NA; J: TRBJ1-6; size: NA; V: TRBV11-2; DNA: TGTGCCAGCAGCTTAGTTGAGGGACTTTCACCCCTCCACTTT; CDR3: CASSLVEGLSPLHF
D: NA; J: TRBJ1-6; size: NA; V: TRBV6-6; DNA: TGTGCCAGCACCTCGGACAGAAATAATTCACCCCTCCACTTT; CDR3: CASTSDRNNSPLHF
D: TRBD1; J: TRBJ1-5; size: NA; V: TRBV12-5; DNA: TGTGCTAGTGGCCCCCCGGTCCCGGGACAGGGGGCCGTGGGATATAGCAATCAGCCCCAGCATTTT; CDR3: CASGPPVPGQGAVGYSNQPQHF
D: NA; J: TRBJ2-1; size: NA; V: TRBV27; DNA: TGTGCCAGCTCAACCCCTACTCGCTACAATGAGCAGTTCTTC; CDR3: CASSTPTRYNEQFF
D: TRBD1; J: TRBJ1-6; size: NA; V: TRBV4-2; DNA: TGTGCCAGCAGCCAACAGACAGGGGGCGATTCACCCCTCCACTTT; CDR3: CASSQQTGGDSPLHF
D: NA; J: TRBJ1-1; size: NA; V: TRBV29-1; DNA: TGCAGCGGATCAACAGGGAGGGCCACTGAAGCTTTCTTT; CDR3: CSGSTGRATEAFF
D: NA; J: TRBJ1-5; size: NA; V: TRBV5-1; DNA: TGCGCCAGCAGCTTGGGTGACAGCAATAATCAGCCCCAGCATTTT; CDR3: CASSLGDSNNQPQHF
D: TRBD2; J: TRBJ2-3; size: NA; V: TRBV5-1; DNA: TGCGCCAGCAGCTTGGCGGCTAGCGGGAGGAACACGCAGTATTTT; CDR3: CASSLAASGRNTQYF
D: NA; J: TRBJ2-3; size: NA; V: TRBV6-4; DNA: TGTGCCAGCAGTGCCTACAGGGCTGCAGATACGCAGTATTTT; CDR3: CASSAYRAADTQYF
D: TRBD2; J: TRBJ2-3; size: NA; V: TRBV18; DNA: TGTGCCAGCTCACCCCGGTTAGCGGGGCACACAGATACGCAGTATTTT; CDR3: CASSPRLAGHTDTQYF
D: NA; J: TRBJ1-3; size: NA; V: TRBV30; DNA: TGTGCCTGGAGTGGCACAGCTAACCCTGGAAACACCATATATTTT; CDR3: CAWSGTANPGNTIYF
D: NA; J: TRBJ2-3; size: NA; V: TRBV20-1; DNA: TGCAGTGCTAGTCGGGTCTCCACAGATACGCAGTATTTT; CDR3: CSASRVSTDTQYF